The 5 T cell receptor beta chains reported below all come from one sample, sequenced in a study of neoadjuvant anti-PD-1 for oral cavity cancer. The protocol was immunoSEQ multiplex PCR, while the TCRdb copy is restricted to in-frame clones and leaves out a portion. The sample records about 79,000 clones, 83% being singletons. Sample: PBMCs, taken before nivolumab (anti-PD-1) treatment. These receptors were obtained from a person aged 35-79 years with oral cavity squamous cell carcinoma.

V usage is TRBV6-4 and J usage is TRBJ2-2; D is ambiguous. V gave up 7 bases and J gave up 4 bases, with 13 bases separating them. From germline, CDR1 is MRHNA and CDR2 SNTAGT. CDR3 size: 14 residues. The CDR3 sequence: CASTPAPGTGELFF. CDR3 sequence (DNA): TGTGCCAGCACCCCCGCTCCGGGCACCGGGGAGCTGTTTTTT.

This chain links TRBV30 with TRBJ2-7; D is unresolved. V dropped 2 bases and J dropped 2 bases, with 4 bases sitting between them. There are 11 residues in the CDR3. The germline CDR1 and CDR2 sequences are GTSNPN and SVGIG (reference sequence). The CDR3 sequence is CAWSSTYEQYF. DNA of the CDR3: TGTGCCTGGAGTAGCACCTACGAGCAGTACTTC.

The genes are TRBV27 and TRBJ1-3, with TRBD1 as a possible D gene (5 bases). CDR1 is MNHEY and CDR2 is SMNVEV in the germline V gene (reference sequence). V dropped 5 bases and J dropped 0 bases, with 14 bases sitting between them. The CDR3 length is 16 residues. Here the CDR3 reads CASSLRAGLSGNTIYF. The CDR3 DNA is TGTGCCAGCAGTCTACGGGCAGGGCTCTCTGGAAACACCATATATTTT.

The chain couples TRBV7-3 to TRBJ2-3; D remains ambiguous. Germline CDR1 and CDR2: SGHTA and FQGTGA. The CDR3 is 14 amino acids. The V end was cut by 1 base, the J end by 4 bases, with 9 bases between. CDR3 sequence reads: CASSLMSTSDTQYF. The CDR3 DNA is TGTGCCAGCAGCTTAATGAGTACCTCAGATACGCAGTATTTT.

The CDR3 sequence is CASSYLPGPSYEQYF. The CDR3 nucleotides read TGTGCCAGCAGTTATCTTCCCGGTCCTTCCTACGAGCAGTACTTC. The rearrangement links TRBV6-5 to TRBJ2-7; D not resolved. The CDR3 has 15 amino acids. CDR1 is MNHEY and CDR2 is SVGAGI in the germline V gene. The V end was cut by 3 bases, the J end by 1 base, with 13 bases between.